This T cell receptor beta chain derives from a study of cytomegalovirus exposure and HLA in healthy donors. Turning to the study itself: The same platform was used for the roughly 120 validation repertoires as for the 600 to 700 first-cohort repertoires, as reported in a later analysis. Study results and limitations: Most TCR sequences showed up rarely, but some public TCRs showed up in many donors. Three of the chains that were CMV-associated were confirmed in vitro to be specific for CMV antigens. Cytomegalovirus-associated status was assigned to approximately 160 TCR beta chains.

V lost 1 base and J lost 6; bases outside the gene matches: 4. The CDR3 consists of 15 residues. Germline lookup yields CDR1 SGHTA and CDR2 FQGNSA. Produced via immunoSEQ multiplex PCR; TCRdb's table is partial and in-frame only. The repertoire consists of about 57,000 clones, with around 89% occurring once and the leading ten covering 0.95% to 1.5%. Turning to this clone: The antigen is not known.

Sequencing input: PBMCs. The receptor's source is a young woman in good health and CMV-seronegative. The chain recombines TRBV7-2 with TRBJ2-5; the match to TRBD2 covers 11 bases. The CDR3 nucleotides are TGTGCCAGCAGCTTAGAGGTAGCGGGGGGGCAGACCCAGTACTTC. Protein product: CASSLEVAGGQTQYF. The complete variable domain, with remaining parts taken from reference TRBV7-2 and TRBJ2-5, reads GAGVSQSPSNKVTEKGKDVELRCDPISGHTALYWYRQSLGQGLEFLIYFQGNSAPDKSGLPSDRFSAERTGGSVSTLTIQRTQQEDSAVYLCASSLEVAGGQTQYFGPGTRLLVL.